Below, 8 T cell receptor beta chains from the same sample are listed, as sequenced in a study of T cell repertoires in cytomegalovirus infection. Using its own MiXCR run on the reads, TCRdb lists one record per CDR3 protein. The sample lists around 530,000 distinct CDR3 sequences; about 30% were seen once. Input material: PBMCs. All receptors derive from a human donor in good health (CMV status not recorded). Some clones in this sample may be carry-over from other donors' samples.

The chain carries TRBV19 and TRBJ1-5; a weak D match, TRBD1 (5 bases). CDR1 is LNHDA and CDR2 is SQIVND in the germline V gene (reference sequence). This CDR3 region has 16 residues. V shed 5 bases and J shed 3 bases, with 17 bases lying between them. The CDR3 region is CASSSGFGDLNQPQHF. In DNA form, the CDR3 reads TGTGCCAGTAGTTCTGGATTTGGGGACCTCAATCAGCCCCAGCATTTT.

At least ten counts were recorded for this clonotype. CDR3 sequence: CASSLDGGSSGNTIYF. The CDR3 bases are TGTGCCAGCAGCTTAGATGGGGGCAGCTCTGGAAACACCATATATTTT. The V call is TRBV7-2, the J call TRBJ1-3, with D possibly TRBD1 on 6 matching bases. Looked up from germline, CDR1 is SGHTA and CDR2 is FQGNSA. Deletions cut 1 base from V and 0 bases from J, with 10 bases between. CDR3 size: 16 residues.

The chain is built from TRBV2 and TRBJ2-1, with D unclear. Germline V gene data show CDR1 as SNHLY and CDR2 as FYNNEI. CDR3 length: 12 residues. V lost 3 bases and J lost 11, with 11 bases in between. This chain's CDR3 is CASSEMETQQFF. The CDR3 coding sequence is TGTGCCAGCAGTGAGATGGAGACCCAGCAGTTCTTC. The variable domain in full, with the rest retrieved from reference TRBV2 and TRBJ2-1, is EPEVTQTPSHQVTQMGQEVILRCVPISNHLYFYWYRQILGQKVEFLVSFYNNEISEKSEIFDDQFSVERPDGSNFTLKIRSTKLEDSAMYFCASSEMETQQFFGPGTRLTVL.

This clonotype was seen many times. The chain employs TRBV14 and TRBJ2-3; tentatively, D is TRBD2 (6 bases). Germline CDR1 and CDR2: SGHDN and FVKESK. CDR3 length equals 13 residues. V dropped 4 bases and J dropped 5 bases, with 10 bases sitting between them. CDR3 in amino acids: CASSLSGGDTQYF. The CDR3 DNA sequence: TGTGCCAGCAGCCTCTCCGGGGGAGATACGCAGTATTTT.

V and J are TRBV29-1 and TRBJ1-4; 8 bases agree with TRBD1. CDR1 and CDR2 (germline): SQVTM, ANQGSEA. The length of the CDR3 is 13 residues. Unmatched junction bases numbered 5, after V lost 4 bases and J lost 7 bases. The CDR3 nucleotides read TGCAGCGTTGGGACAGGGACTTCTGAAAAACTGTTTTTT. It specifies CSVGTGTSEKLFF.

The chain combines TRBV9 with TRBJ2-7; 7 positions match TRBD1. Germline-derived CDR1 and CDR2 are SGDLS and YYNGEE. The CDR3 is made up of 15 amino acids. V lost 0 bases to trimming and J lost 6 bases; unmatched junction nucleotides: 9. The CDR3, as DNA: TGTGCCAGCAGCGTAGGAGGGGGCAGCGGCGGCGAGCAGTACTTC. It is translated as CASSVGGGSGGEQYF.

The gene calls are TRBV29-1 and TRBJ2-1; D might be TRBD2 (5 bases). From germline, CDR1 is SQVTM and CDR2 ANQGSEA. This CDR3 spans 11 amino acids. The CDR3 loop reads CTGGGENEQFF. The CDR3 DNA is TGCACCGGAGGAGGCGAGAATGAGCAGTTCTTC.

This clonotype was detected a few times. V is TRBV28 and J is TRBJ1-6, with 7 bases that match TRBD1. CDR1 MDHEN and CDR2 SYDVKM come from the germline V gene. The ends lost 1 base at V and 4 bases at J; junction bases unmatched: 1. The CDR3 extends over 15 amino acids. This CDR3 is CASSLSGQYNSPLHF. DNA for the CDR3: TGTGCCAGCAGTTTATCGGGACAGTATAATTCACCCCTCCACTTT.